The 2 T cell receptor beta chains below all came from one sample that was sequenced in a study of neurological immune-mediated disorders. TCRdb passed the 5' RACE reads through MiXCR, listing each CDR3 protein once. The sample yields some 43,000 distinct CDR3 sequences, 10% to 15% seen once. Sample time point: longitudinal time-point 3. The material sequenced was PBMCs. Receptors originate from a male donor with HTLV-1-associated myelopathy (HAM/TSP).

This clonotype showed up many times. V and J are TRBV12-3 or TRBV12-4 and TRBJ2-7, with a possible D match to TRBD2 (6 bases). The CDR3 has 13 amino acids. V lost 1 base and J 5 bases, leaving 9 bases between the germline ends. The CDR3 region has the DNA TGTGCCAGCAGTTTAGGGGGGGTGGACGAGCAGTACTTC. Translated: CASSLGGVDEQYF.

There are many counts of this clonotype. The chain has TRBV29-1 and TRBJ1-6; D ambiguous. The CDR3 loop spans 13 amino acids. V lost 4 bases and J lost 4, with 8 bases in between. Germline CDR1 reads SQVTM; CDR2 reads ANQGSEA. CDR3 nucleotides: TGCAGCGTTGCATTGGATTATAATTCACCCCTCCACTTT. Encoded protein: CSVALDYNSPLHF.